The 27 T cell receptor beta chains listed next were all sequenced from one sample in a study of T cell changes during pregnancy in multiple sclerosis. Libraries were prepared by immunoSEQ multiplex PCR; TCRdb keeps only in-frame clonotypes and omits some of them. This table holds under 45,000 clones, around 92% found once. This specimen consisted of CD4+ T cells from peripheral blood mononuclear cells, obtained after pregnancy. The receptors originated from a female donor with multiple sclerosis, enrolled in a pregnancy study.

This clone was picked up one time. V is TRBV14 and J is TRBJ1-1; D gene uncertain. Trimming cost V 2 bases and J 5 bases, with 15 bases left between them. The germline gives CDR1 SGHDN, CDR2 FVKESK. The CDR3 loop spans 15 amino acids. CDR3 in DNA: TGTGCCAGCAGCCAATTCTCTCGTAAACGGACTGAAGCTTTCTTT. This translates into CASSQFSRKRTEAFF.

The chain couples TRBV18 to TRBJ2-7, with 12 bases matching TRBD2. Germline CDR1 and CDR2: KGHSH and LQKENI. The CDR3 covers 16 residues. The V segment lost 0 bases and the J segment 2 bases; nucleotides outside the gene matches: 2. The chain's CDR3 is CASSPPTSGSTYEQYF. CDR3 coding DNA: TGTGCCAGCTCACCACCGACTAGCGGGAGTACCTACGAGCAGTACTTC. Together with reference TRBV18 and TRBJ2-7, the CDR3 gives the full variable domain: NAGVMQNPRHLVRRRGQEARLRCSPMKGHSHVYWYRQLPEEGLKFMVYLQKENIIDESGMPKERFSAEFPKEGPSILRIQQVVRGDSAAYFCASSPPTSGSTYEQYFGPGTRLTVT.

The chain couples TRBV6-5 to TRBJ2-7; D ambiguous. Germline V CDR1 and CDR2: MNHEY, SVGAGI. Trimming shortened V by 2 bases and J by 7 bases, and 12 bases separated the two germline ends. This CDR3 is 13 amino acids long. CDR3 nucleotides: TGTGCCAGCAGTTACCCGATGTCTAGGGAGCAGTACTTC. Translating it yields CASSYPMSREQYF.

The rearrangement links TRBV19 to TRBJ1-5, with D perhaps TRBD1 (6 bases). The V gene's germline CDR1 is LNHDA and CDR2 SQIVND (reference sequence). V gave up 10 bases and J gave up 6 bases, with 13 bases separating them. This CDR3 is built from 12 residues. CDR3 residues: CATTSRGQPQHF. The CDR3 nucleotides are TGTGCCACCACCTCCAGGGGTCAGCCCCAGCATTTT.

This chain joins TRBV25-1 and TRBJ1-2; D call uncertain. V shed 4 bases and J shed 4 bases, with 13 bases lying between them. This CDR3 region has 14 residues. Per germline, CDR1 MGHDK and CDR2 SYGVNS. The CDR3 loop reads CASSVTGISYGYTF. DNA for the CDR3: TGTGCCAGCAGTGTGACCGGGATATCCTATGGCTACACCTTC.

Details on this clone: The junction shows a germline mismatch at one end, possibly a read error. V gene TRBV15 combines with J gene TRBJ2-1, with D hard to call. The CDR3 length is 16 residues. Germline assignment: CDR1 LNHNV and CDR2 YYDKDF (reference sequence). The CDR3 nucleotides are TGTGCCACCAGCAGAGGTATGGCGGAGTCCTCCAATGAGCAGTTCTTC. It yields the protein CATSRGMAESSNEQFF.

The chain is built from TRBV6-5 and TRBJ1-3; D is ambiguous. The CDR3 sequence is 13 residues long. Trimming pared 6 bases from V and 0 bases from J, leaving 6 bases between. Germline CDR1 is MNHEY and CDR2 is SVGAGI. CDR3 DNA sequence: TGTGCCAGCAGACCCGGCTCTGGAAACACCATATATTTT. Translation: CASRPGSGNTIYF.

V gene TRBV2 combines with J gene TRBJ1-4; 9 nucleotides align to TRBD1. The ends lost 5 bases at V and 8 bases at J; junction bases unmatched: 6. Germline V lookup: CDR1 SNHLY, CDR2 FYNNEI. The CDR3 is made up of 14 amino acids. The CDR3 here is CASSRDRGVEKLFF. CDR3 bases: TGTGCCAGCAGTCGCGACAGGGGGGTAGAAAAACTGTTTTTT.

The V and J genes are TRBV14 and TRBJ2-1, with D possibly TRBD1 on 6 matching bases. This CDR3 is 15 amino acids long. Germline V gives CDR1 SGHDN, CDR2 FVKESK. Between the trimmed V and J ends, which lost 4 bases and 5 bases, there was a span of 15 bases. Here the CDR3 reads CASSLGQGRNNEQFF. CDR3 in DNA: TGTGCCAGCAGCCTAGGGCAGGGGAGAAACAATGAGCAGTTCTTC.

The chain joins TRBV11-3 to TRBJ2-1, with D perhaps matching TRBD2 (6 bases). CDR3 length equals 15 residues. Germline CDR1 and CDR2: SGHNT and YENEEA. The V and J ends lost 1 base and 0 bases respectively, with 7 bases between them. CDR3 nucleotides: TGTGCCAGCAGCTTAGGCGGGGCCTCCTACAATGAGCAGTTCTTC. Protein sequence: CASSLGGASYNEQFF.

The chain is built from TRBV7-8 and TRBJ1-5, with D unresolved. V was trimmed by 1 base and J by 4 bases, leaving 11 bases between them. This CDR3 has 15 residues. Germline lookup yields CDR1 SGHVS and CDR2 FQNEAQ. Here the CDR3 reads CASSLGPVSNQPQHF. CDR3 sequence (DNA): TGTGCCAGCAGCTTAGGGCCCGTCAGTAATCAGCCCCAGCATTTT. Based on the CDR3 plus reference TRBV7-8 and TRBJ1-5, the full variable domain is GAGVSQSPRYKVAKRGQDVALRCDPISGHVSLFWYQQALGQGPEFLTYFQNEAQLDKSGLPSDRFFAERPEGSVSTLKIQRTQQEDSAVYLCASSLGPVSNQPQHFGDGTRLSIL.

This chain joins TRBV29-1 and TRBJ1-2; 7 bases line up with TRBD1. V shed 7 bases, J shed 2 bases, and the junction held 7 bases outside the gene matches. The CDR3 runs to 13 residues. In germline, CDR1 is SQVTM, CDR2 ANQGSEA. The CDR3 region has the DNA TGCAGCGCTACGACAGGGAACAACTATGGCTACACCTTC. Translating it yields CSATTGNNYGYTF.

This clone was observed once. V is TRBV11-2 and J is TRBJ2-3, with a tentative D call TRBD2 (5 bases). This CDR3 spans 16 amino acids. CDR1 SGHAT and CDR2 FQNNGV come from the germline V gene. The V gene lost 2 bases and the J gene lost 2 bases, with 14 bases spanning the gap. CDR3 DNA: TGTGCCAGCAGCTTAAGTGGTGCTAGCTACACAGATACGCAGTATTTT. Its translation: CASSLSGASYTDTQYF.

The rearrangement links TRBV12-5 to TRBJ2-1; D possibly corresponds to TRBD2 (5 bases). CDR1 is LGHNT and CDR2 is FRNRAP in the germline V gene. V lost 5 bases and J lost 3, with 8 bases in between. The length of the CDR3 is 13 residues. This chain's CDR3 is CASGVGLYNEQFF. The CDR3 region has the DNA TGTGCTAGTGGTGTCGGACTCTACAATGAGCAGTTCTTC.

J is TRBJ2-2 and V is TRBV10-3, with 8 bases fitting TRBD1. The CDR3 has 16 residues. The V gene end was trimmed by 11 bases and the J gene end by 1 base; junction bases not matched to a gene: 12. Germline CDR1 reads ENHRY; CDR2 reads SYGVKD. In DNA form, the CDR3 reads TGTGCCTCCAAGGCTTTCGGGACAGGGAACACCGGGGAGCTGTTTTTT. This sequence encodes CASKAFGTGNTGELFF.

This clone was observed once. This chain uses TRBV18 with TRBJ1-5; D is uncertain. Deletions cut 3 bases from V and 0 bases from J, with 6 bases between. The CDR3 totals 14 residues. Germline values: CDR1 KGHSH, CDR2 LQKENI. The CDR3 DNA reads TGTGCCAGCTCACCTAGCCATAGCAATCAGCCCCAGCATTTT. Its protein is CASSPSHSNQPQHF.

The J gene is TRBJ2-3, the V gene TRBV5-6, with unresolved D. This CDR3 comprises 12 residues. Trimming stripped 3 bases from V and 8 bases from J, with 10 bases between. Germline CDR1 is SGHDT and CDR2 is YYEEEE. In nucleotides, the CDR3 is TGTGCCAGCAGCTATACGACTCCTACGCAGTATTTT. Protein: CASSYTTPTQYF.

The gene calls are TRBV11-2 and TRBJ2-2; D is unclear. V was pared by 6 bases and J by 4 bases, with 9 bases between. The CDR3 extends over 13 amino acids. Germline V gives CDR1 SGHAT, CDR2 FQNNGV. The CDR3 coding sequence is TGTGCCAGCAGAAACAGCTTCACCGGGGAGCTGTTTTTT. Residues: CASRNSFTGELFF.

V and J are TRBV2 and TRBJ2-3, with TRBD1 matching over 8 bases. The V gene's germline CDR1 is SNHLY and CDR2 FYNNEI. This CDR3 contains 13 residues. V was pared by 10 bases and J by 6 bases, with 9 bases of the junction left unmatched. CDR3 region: CANGQGLLDTQYF. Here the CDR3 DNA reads TGTGCCAACGGACAGGGCCTTCTTGATACGCAGTATTTT.

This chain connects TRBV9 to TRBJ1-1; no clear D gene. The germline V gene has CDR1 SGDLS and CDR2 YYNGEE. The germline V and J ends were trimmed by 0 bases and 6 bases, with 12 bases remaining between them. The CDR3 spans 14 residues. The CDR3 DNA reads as TGTGCCAGCAGCGTAGAGGCGGGTAGGCCTGAAGCTTTCTTT. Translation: CASSVEAGRPEAFF.

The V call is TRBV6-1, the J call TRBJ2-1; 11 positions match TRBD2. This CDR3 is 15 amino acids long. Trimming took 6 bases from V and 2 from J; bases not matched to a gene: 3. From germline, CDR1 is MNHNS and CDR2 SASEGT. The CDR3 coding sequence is TGTGCCAGCAGACTGACTAGCGGGGCCTACAATGAGCAGTTCTTC. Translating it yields CASRLTSGAYNEQFF.

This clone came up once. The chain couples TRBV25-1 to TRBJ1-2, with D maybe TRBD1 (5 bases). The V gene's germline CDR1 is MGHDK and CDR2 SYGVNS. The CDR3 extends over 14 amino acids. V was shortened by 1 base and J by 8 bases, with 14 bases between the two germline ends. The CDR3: CASSELRIGGGYTF. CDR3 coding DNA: TGTGCCAGCAGTGAATTGCGGATCGGGGGGGGCTACACCTTC.

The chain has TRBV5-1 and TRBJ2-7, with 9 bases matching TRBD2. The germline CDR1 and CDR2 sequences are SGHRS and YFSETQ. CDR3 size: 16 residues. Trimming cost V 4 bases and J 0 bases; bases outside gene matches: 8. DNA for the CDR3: TGCGCCAGCAGCAAACCTCCTAGCGGGAACTCCTACGAGCAGTACTTC. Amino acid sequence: CASSKPPSGNSYEQYF.

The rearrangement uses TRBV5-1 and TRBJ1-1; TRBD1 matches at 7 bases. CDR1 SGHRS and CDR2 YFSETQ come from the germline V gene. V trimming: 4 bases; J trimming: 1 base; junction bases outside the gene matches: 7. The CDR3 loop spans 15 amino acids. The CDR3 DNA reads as TGCGCCAGCAGCCAGGGGGGCAGCGGGAACACTGAAGCTTTCTTT. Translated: CASSQGGSGNTEAFF.

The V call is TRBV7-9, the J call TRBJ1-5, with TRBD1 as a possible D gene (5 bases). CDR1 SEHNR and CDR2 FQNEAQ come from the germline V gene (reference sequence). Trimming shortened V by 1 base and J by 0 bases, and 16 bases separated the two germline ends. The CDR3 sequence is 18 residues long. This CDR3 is CASSLELQGFYSNQPQHF. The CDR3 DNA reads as TGTGCCAGCAGCTTAGAACTCCAGGGTTTTTATAGCAATCAGCCCCAGCATTTT.

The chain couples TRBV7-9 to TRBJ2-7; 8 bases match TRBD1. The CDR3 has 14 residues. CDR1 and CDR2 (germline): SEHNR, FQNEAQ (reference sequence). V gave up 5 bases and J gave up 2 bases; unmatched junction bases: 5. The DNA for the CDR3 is TGTGCCAGCAGCATGGGACAGGAACCCTACGAGCAGTACTTC. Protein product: CASSMGQEPYEQYF.

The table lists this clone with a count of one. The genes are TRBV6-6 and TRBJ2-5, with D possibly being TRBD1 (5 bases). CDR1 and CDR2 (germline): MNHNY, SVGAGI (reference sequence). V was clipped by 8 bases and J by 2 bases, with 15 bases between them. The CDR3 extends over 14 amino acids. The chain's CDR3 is CASGSGAGQETQYF. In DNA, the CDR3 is TGTGCCAGCGGGTCTGGGGCAGGACAAGAGACCCAGTACTTC.